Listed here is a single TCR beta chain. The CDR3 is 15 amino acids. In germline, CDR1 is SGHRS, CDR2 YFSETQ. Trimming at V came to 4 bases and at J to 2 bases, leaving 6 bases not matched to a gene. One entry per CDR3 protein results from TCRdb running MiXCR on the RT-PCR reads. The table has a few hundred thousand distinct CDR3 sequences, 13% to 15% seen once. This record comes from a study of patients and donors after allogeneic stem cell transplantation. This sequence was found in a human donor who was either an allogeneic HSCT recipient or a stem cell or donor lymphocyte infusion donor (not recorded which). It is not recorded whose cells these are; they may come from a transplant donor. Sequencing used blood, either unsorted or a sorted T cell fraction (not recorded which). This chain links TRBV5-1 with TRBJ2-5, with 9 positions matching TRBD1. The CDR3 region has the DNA TGCGCCAGCAGCGGGGGGACAGGGAAACAAGAGACCCAGTACTTC. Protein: CASSGGTGKQETQYF.